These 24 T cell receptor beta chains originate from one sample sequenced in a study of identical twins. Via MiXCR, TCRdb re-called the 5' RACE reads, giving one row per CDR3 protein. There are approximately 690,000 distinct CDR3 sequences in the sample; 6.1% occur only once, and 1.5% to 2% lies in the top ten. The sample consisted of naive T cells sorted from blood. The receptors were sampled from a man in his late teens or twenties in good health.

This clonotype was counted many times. In DNA form, the CDR3 reads TGCAGTGCTACCGGGTGGCGGGAGTTCTACAATGAGCAGTTCTTC. This gives the protein CSATGWREFYNEQFF. The V and J genes are TRBV20-1 and TRBJ2-1, with 7 nucleotides matching TRBD2. The CDR3 consists of 15 residues. Germline values: CDR1 DFQATT, CDR2 SNEGSKA (reference sequence). The V gene end was trimmed by 4 bases and the J gene end by 3 bases; junction bases not matched to a gene: 9.

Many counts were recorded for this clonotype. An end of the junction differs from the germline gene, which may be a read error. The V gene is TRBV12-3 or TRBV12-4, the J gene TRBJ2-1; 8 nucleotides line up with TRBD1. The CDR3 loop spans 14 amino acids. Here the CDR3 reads CASSDRGSSNEQFF. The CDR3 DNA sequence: TGTGCCAGCAGTGACAGGGGTTCCTCCAATGAGCAGTTCTTC.

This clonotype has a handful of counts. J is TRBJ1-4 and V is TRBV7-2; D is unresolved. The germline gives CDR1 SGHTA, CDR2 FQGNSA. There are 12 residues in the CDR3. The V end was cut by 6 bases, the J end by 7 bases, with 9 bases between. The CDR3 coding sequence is TGTGCCAGCAGGTATAATGGTGAAAAACTGTTTTTT. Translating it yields CASRYNGEKLFF.

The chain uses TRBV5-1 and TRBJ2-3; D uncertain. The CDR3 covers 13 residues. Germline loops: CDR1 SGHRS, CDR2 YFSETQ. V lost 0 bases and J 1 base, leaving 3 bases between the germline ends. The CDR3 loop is CASSLVCTDTQYF. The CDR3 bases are TGCGCCAGCAGCTTGGTTTGCACAGATACGCAGTATTTT.

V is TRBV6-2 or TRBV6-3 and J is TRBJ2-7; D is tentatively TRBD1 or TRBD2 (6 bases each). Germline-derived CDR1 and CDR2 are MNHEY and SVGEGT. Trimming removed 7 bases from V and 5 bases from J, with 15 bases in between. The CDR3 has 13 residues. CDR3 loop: CASNRGLGDEQYV. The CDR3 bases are TGTGCCAGCAACCGGGGGCTCGGCGACGAGCAGTACGTC.

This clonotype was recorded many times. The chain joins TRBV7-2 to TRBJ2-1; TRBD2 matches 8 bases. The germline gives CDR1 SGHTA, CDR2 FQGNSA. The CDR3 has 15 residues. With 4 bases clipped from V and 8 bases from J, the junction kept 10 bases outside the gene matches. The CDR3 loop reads CASSSPGLDFYEQFF. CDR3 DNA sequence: TGTGCCAGCAGCTCACCGGGACTAGATTTCTATGAGCAGTTCTTC.

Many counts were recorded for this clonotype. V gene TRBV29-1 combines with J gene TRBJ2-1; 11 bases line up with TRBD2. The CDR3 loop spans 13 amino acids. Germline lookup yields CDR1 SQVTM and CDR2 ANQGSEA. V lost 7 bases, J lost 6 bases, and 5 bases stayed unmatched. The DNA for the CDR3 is TGCAGCGCGACTAGCGGGGTGGGCAATGAGCAGTTCTTC. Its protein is CSATSGVGNEQFF.

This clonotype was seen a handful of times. The CDR3 bases are TGCAGCGTTGCCGGGACAGGGGGGGATTCTGGAAACACCATATATTTT. The encoded protein is CSVAGTGGDSGNTIYF. The chain is built from TRBV29-1 and TRBJ1-3, with 11 bases aligning to TRBD1. V shed 4 bases, J shed 1 base, and the junction held 6 bases outside the gene matches. Germline lookup yields CDR1 SQVTM and CDR2 ANQGSEA. The CDR3 length is 16 residues.

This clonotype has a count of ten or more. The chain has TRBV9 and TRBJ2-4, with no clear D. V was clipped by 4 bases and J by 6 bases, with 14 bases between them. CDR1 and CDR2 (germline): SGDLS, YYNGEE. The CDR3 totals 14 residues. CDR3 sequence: CASSITTSANIQYF. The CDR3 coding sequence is TGTGCCAGCAGCATCACCACCTCCGCAAACATTCAGTACTTC.

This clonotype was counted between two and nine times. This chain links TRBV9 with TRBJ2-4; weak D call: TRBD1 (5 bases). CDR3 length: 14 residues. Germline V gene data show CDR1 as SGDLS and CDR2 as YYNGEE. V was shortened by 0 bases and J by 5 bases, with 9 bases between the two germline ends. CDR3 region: CASSVVDTQNIQYF. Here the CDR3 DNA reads TGTGCCAGCAGCGTAGTGGACACCCAAAACATTCAGTACTTC.

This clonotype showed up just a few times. The CDR3 region has the DNA TGTGCCAGCAGTCCCCTACTAGCGGCCTCCTACAATGAGCAGTTCTTC. This gives the protein CASSPLLAASYNEQFF. V is TRBV12-3 or TRBV12-4 and J is TRBJ2-1, with 8 bases identical to TRBD2. V lost 5 bases and J lost 0; bases outside the gene matches: 6. This CDR3 region has 16 residues.

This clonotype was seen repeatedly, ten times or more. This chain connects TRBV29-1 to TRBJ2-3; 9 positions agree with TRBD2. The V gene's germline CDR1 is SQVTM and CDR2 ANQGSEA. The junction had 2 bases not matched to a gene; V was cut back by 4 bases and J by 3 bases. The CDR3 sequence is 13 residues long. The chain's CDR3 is CSVASGTTDTQYF. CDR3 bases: TGCAGCGTTGCTAGCGGGACGACAGATACGCAGTATTTT.

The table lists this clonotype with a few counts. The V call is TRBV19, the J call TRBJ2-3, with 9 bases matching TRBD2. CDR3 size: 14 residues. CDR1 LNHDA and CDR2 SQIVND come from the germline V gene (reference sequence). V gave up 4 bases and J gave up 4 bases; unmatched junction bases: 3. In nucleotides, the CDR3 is TGTGCCAGTAGTAGCGGGAGGGACGCAGATACGCAGTATTTT. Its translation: CASSSGRDADTQYF.

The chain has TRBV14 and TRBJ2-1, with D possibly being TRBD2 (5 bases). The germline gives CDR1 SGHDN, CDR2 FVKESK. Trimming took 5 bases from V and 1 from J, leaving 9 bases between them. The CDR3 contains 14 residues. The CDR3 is CASSTSESYNEQFF. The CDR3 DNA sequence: TGTGCCAGCAGCACTAGTGAGTCCTACAATGAGCAGTTCTTC.

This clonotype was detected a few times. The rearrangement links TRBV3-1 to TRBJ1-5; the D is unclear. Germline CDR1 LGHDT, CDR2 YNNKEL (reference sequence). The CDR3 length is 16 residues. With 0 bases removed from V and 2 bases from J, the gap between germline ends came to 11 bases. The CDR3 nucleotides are TGTGCCAGCAGCCAAGATAAGGGAGGTCGCAATCAGCCCCAGCATTTT. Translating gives CASSQDKGGRNQPQHF.

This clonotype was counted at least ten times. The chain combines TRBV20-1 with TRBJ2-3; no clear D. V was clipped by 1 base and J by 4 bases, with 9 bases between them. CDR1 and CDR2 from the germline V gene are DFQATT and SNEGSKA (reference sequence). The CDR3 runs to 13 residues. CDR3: CSARVGVADTQYF. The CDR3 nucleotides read TGCAGTGCTAGAGTCGGTGTGGCAGATACGCAGTATTTT.

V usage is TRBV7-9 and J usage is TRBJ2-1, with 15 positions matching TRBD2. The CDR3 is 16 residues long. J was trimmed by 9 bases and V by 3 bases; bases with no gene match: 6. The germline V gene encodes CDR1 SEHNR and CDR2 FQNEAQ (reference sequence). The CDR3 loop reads CASSFGTSGRTGEQFF. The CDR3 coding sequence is TGTGCCAGCAGCTTCGGGACTAGCGGGAGGACGGGTGAGCAGTTCTTC.

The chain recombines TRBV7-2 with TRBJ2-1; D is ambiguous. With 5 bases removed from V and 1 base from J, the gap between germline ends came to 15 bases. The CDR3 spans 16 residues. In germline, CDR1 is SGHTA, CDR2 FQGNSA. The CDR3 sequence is CASSPIVGRSYNEQFF. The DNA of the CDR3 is TGTGCCAGCAGCCCTATTGTCGGCCGATCCTACAATGAGCAGTTCTTC. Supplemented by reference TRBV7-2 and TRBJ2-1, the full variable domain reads GAGVSQSPSNKVTEKGKDVELRCDPISGHTALYWYRQSLGQGLEFLIYFQGNSAPDKSGLPSDRFSAERTGGSVSTLTIQRTQQEDSAVYLCASSPIVGRSYNEQFFGPGTRLTVL.

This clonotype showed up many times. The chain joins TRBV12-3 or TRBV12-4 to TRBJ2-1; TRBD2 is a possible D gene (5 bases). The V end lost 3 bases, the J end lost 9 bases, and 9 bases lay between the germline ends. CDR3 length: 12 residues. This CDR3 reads CASSFRGSEQFF. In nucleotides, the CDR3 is TGTGCCAGCAGTTTTCGGGGTTCTGAGCAGTTCTTC.

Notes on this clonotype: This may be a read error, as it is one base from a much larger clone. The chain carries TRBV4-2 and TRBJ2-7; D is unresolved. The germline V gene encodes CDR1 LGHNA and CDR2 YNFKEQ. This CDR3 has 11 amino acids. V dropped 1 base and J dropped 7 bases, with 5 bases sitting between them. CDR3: CASSQVLEQYF. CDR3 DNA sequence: TGTGCCAGCAGCCAAGTGTTGGAGCAGTACTTC.

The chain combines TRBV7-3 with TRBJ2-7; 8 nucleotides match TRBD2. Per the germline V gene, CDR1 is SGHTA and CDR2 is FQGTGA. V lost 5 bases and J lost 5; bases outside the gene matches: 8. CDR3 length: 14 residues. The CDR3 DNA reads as TGTGCCAGCAGCCCCGGGACTAGTCTCCACGAGCAGTACTTC. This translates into CASSPGTSLHEQYF.

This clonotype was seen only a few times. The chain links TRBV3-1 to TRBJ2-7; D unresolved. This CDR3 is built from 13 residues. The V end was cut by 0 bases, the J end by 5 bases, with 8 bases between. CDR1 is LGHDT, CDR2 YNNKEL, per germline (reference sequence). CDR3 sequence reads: CASSQDHNHEQYF. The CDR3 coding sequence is TGTGCCAGCAGCCAAGATCACAACCACGAGCAGTACTTC.

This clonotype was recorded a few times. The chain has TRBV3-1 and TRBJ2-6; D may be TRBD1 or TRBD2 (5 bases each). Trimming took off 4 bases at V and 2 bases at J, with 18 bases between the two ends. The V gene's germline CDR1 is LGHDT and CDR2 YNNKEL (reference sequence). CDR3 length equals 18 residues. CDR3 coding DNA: TGTGCCAGCAGCCGGCCAATGGGGGAAGGTGCTGGGGCCAACGTCCTGACTTTC. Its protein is CASSRPMGEGAGANVLTF.

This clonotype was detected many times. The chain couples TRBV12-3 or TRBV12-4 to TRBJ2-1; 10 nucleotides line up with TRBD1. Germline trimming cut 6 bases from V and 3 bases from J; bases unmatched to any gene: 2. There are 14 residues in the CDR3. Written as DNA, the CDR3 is TGTGCCAGCAGCTGGGACAGGGGCTACAATGAGCAGTTCTTC. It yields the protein CASSWDRGYNEQFF.